These 7 T cell receptor beta chains share one sample of origin, sequenced in a study. MiXCR was run by TCRdb on the RT-PCR reads, yielding one entry per CDR3 protein. This table has hundreds of thousands of distinct CDR3 sequences, 11% to 15% appearing once. Sequencing was carried out using memory CD4+ T cells from blood. The receptors were sampled from a female donor in good health, serving as a healthy control.

V gene TRBV2 combines with J gene TRBJ2-5; TRBD2 matches 7 bases. CDR1 SNHLY and CDR2 FYNNEI come from the germline V gene. The length of the CDR3 is 15 residues. J was trimmed by 0 bases and V by 8 bases; bases with no gene match: 9. CDR3: CASGPREGYQETQYF. CDR3 coding DNA: TGTGCCAGCGGCCCCAGGGAGGGCTACCAAGAGACCCAGTACTTC.

J is TRBJ2-1 and V is TRBV12-3 or TRBV12-4; 11 bases are a match to TRBD1. The CDR3 is 14 amino acids. V gave up 6 bases and J gave up 9 bases; unmatched junction bases: 7. CDR3 sequence: CASRPGQGVVEQFF. Here the CDR3 DNA reads TGTGCCAGCAGACCGGGACAGGGGGTTGTTGAGCAGTTCTTC.

The chain carries TRBV12-3 or TRBV12-4 and TRBJ2-1; D not certain. Trimming left V 6 bases short and J 4 bases short, with 13 bases between. This CDR3 comprises 14 residues. The CDR3 is CASSGPLIYNEQFF. The CDR3 nucleotides read TGTGCCAGCAGCGGACCGCTGATTTACAATGAGCAGTTCTTC.

This clonotype was seen many times. The rearrangement uses TRBV5-1 and TRBJ2-1; D not certain. This CDR3 contains 14 residues. V dropped 0 bases and J dropped 6 bases, with 10 bases sitting between them. Germline V gene lookup returns CDR1 SGHRS and CDR2 YFSETQ. The CDR3 nucleotides are TGCGCCAGCAGCTTGGTCCTTTCGGGCAATGAGCAGTTCTTC. It encodes CASSLVLSGNEQFF. Using reference TRBV5-1 and TRBJ2-1 for the parts outside the CDR3, the full variable domain is KAGVTQTPRYLIKTRGQQVTLSCSPISGHRSVSWYQQTPGQGLQFLFEYFSETQRNKGNFPGRFSGRQFSNSRSEMNVSTLELGDSALYLCASSLVLSGNEQFFGPGTRLTVL.

This clonotype was counted between two and nine times. The chain combines TRBV20-1 with TRBJ1-5; D is uncertain. V was cut by 3 bases and J by 1 base, with 16 bases left in between. CDR3 length equals 16 residues. CDR1 DFQATT and CDR2 SNEGSKA come from the germline V gene (reference sequence). CDR3 bases: TGCAGTGCTAGTGGTGGGGAGGGTTTAAGCAATCAGCCCCAGCATTTT. Amino acids: CSASGGEGLSNQPQHF.

The V gene is TRBV20-1, the J gene TRBJ2-3; D gene ambiguous. The germline CDR1 and CDR2 sequences are DFQATT and SNEGSKA (reference sequence). The CDR3 covers 14 residues. Trimming stripped 3 bases from V and 2 bases from J, with 12 bases between. For the CDR3, the DNA is TGCAGTGCTAGTCGCGTACAGCTCACAGATACGCAGTATTTT. This translates into CSASRVQLTDTQYF.

The genes are TRBV5-1 and TRBJ2-1; 10 bases fit TRBD2. The germline V gene encodes CDR1 SGHRS and CDR2 YFSETQ. The V and J ends lost 5 bases and 8 bases, in that order; junction bases with no gene match: 4. The length of the CDR3 is 13 residues. CDR3 coding DNA: TGCGCCAGCAGTTTCGGGACTAGCGATGAGCAGTTCTTC. Translating gives CASSFGTSDEQFF.